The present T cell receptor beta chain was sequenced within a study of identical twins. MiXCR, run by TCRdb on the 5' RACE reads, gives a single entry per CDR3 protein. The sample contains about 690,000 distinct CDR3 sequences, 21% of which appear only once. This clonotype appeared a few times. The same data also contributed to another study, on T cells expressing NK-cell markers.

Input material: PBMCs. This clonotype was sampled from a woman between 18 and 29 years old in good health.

The CDR3, as DNA: TGTGCCACCAGTCCGGGGACTGGGTATGGCTACACCTTC. It translates to CATSPGTGYGYTF. This chain links TRBV24-1 with TRBJ1-2; possibly TRBD1 for D (5 bases). This CDR3 comprises 13 residues. V lost 6 bases and J 5 bases, leaving 12 bases between the germline ends. Germline assignment: CDR1 KGHDR and CDR2 SFDVKD.